These 28 T cell receptor beta chains originate from one sample sequenced in a study of T-cell reconstitution after alpha-beta-depleted transplantation in children. Study-level points and caveats: A year post-transplant, T-cell counts and diversity derived mostly from newly produced T cells.

The TCRbeta library incorporated unique molecular identifiers. TCRdb re-derived calls from the PCR reads in MiXCR, one entry per CDR3 protein. The sample records about 290,000 distinct CDR3 sequences, 6% to 10% being singletons. Their recognized antigens are unknown. The material sequenced was peripheral blood, taken 360 days after TCRalphabeta/CD19-depleted stem cell transplant. The receptors come from a female patient aged 2-9 years who had a stem cell transplant for Fanconi anemia, so the T cells may come from the graft donor.

This clonotype was counted only a few times. The gene calls are TRBV5-1 and TRBJ1-1, with a tentative D call TRBD1 (6 bases). Germline values: CDR1 SGHRS, CDR2 YFSETQ. The V end lost 4 bases, the J end lost 1 base, and 14 bases lay between the germline ends. This CDR3 contains 15 residues. Here the CDR3 DNA reads TGCGCCAGCAGCGCCTTCCCGGGACAGAACACTGAAGCTTTCTTT. Protein product: CASSAFPGQNTEAFF.

The table lists this clonotype with a few counts. CDR3 sequence: CASSLRREVYGYTF. Written as DNA, the CDR3 is TGTGCCAGCAGTCTCCGCAGGGAGGTCTATGGCTACACCTTC. The rearrangement links TRBV27 to TRBJ1-2; perhaps TRBD1 as D (5 bases). V was shortened by 5 bases and J by 4 bases, with 14 bases between the two germline ends. The CDR3 spans 14 residues. Germline-derived CDR1 and CDR2 are MNHEY and SMNVEV (reference sequence).

This clonotype was counted a few times. This CDR3 reads CASSRPAGGGNEQFF. The CDR3 nucleotides are TGTGCCAGCAGCCGACCAGCGGGAGGTGGTAATGAGCAGTTCTTC. This chain connects TRBV7-2 to TRBJ2-1, with 9 bases fitting TRBD2. The germline V gene has CDR1 SGHTA and CDR2 FQGNSA. Trimming took 5 bases from V and 7 from J; bases not matched to a gene: 9. This CDR3 has 15 amino acids.

This clonotype was observed a few times. J is TRBJ2-2 and V is TRBV5-1; 7 bases fit TRBD2. Germline CDR1 and CDR2: SGHRS and YFSETQ. Trimming removed 0 bases from V and 2 bases from J; junction bases left unmatched: 7. The CDR3 loop spans 17 amino acids. The CDR3 spells CASSLVGLSFNTGELFF. CDR3 DNA: TGCGCCAGCAGCTTGGTGGGACTAAGCTTTAACACCGGGGAGCTGTTTTTT.

The V and J genes are TRBV6-2 or TRBV6-3 and TRBJ2-7; 7 nucleotides match TRBD2. Germline V CDR1 and CDR2: MNHEY, SVGEGT. The CDR3 consists of 15 residues. Losses at the gene ends were 5 bases for V and 3 bases for J; bases not matched to a gene: 10. CDR3: CASSRWWRGFYEQYF. CDR3 bases: TGTGCCAGCAGTCGTTGGTGGCGGGGGTTCTACGAGCAGTACTTC.

This clonotype was found many times. The gene calls are TRBV5-5 and TRBJ2-5; 12 bases are shared with TRBD2. The CDR3 length is 16 residues. V lost 4 bases, J lost 0 bases, and 4 bases stayed unmatched. From germline, CDR1 is SGHKS and CDR2 YYEKEE (reference sequence). CDR3 bases: TGTGCCAGCAGCCCCTGGACTAGCGGGGACCAAGAGACCCAGTACTTC. Its translation is CASSPWTSGDQETQYF.

The genes are TRBV20-1 and TRBJ2-1, with D hard to call. Germline V gene sequence: CDR1 DFQATT, CDR2 SNEGSKA (reference sequence). The CDR3 is made up of 13 amino acids. V lost 6 bases and J 1 base, leaving 10 bases between the germline ends. The CDR3 reads CSATHKSYNEQFF. The CDR3 nucleotides read TGCAGTGCCACACATAAGTCCTACAATGAGCAGTTCTTC.

This clonotype has ten or more counts. This chain links TRBV12-3 or TRBV12-4 with TRBJ2-1; D is undetermined. Trimming took 3 bases from V and 5 from J, leaving 8 bases between them. This CDR3 has 13 amino acids. The CDR3 reads CASSFTQNNEQFF. The CDR3 region has the DNA TGTGCCAGCAGTTTCACCCAGAACAATGAGCAGTTCTTC.

This clonotype was observed a handful of times. The V call is TRBV28, the J call TRBJ1-2; a weak D match, TRBD1 (6 bases). CDR1 and CDR2 from the germline V gene are MDHEN and SYDVKM. Trimming took off 5 bases at V and 2 bases at J, with 12 bases between the two ends. This CDR3 comprises 14 residues. The CDR3 DNA follows: TGTGCCAGCAGTGAAACCAGGGGAAACTATGGCTACACCTTC. Residues: CASSETRGNYGYTF.

This clonotype was seen many times. V usage is TRBV6-5 and J usage is TRBJ2-3, with 11 nucleotides matching TRBD2. The CDR3 is 15 residues long. CDR1 and CDR2 from the germline V gene are MNHEY and SVGAGI. The ends lost 7 bases at V and 5 bases at J; junction bases unmatched: 8. CDR3 bases: TGTGCCAGCAATCGGGGACTAGCGGTGGGAGATACGCAGTATTTT. Translation gives CASNRGLAVGDTQYF.

This clonotype was observed at least ten times. The chain carries TRBV10-2 and TRBJ1-1; D perhaps matches TRBD1 (5 bases). The V gene lost 6 bases and the J gene lost 1 base, with 9 bases spanning the gap. The germline V gene encodes CDR1 WSHSY and CDR2 SAAADI. The CDR3 loop spans 13 amino acids. The CDR3 DNA reads as TGCGCCAGCAGAGGGGTTACGAACACTGAAGCTTTCTTT. Its protein is CASRGVTNTEAFF.

Note on this clonotype: This sequence may be a read error, since a much larger clone differs from it by one base. This chain connects TRBV7-9 to TRBJ2-1; 8 positions match TRBD1. The CDR3 sequence is 13 residues long. Germline assignment: CDR1 SEHNR and CDR2 FQNEAQ (reference sequence). V dropped 10 bases and J dropped 8; count of bases not matched to a gene: 10. The CDR3 loop reads CAITWTGTHEQFF. In DNA form, the CDR3 reads TGTGCCATTACCTGGACAGGGACGCATGAGCAGTTCTTC. Based on the CDR3 plus reference TRBV7-9 and TRBJ2-1, the full variable domain is DTGVSQNPRHKITKRGQNVTFRCDPISEHNRLYWYRQTLGQGPEFLTYFQNEAQLEKSRLLSDRFSAERPKGSFSTLEIQRTEQGDSAMYLCAITWTGTHEQFFGPGTRLTVL.

The rearrangement uses TRBV7-8 and TRBJ1-1, with D uncertain. CDR1 and CDR2 from the germline V gene are SGHVS and FQNEAQ. This CDR3 is built from 10 residues. The germline V and J ends were trimmed by 5 bases and 2 bases, with 0 bases remaining between them. The CDR3 loop is CASSNTEAFF. The CDR3 DNA is TGTGCCAGCAGCAACACTGAAGCTTTCTTT.

The table lists this clonotype with many counts. V and J are TRBV5-1 and TRBJ1-1; tentative D call: TRBD1 (5 bases). Germline V gene data show CDR1 as SGHRS and CDR2 as YFSETQ. The CDR3 is 13 amino acids. V shed 2 bases and J shed 5 bases, with 10 bases lying between them. In DNA form, the CDR3 reads TGCGCCAGCAGCTTCGGGGGGAGGACTGAAGCTTTCTTT. This sequence encodes CASSFGGRTEAFF.

This clonotype was seen repeatedly, ten times or more. V gene TRBV6-2 or TRBV6-3 combines with J gene TRBJ2-1; TRBD2 aligns across 10 bases. V lost 4 bases, J lost 5 bases, and 20 bases stayed unmatched. The germline V gene has CDR1 MNHEY and CDR2 SVGEGT. This CDR3 spans 20 amino acids. CDR3 region: CASSSLLAGVNTQANNEQFF. DNA of the CDR3: TGTGCCAGCAGTTCGCTCCTAGCGGGGGTAAATACGCAGGCGAACAATGAGCAGTTCTTC.

There are a few counts of this clonotype. V and J are TRBV15 and TRBJ1-2; 8 nucleotides align to TRBD1. V lost 0 bases and J lost 3; bases outside the gene matches: 0. Looked up from germline, CDR1 is LNHNV and CDR2 is YYDKDF (reference sequence). The CDR3 length is 14 residues. The CDR3 DNA sequence: TGTGCCACCAGCAGAGAGGACAGGGACTATGGCTACACCTTC. It is translated as CATSREDRDYGYTF.

CDR3 protein: CASSRLFHLEQYF. CDR3 nucleotides: TGTGCCAGCAGCAGGTTGTTTCACCTCGAGCAGTACTTC. The V gene is TRBV11-2, the J gene TRBJ2-7; D uncertain. The CDR3 sequence is 13 residues long. Germline CDR1 is SGHAT and CDR2 is FQNNGV. Trimming removed 5 bases at V and 6 bases at J, with 14 bases between.

The V and J genes are TRBV6-2 or TRBV6-3 and TRBJ2-1; TRBD1 agrees at 9 bases. After removal of 4 bases from V and 4 bases from J, the junction contained 8 bases not matched to a gene. CDR1 and CDR2 (germline): MNHEY, SVGEGT. The CDR3 contains 16 residues. This chain's CDR3 is CASSSPDRGDYNEQFF. For the CDR3, the DNA is TGTGCCAGCAGTTCCCCGGACAGGGGCGATTACAATGAGCAGTTCTTC.

This clonotype has a count of ten or more. The V gene is TRBV3-1, the J gene TRBJ2-5; 7 positions agree with TRBD2. CDR3 length equals 13 residues. Germline values: CDR1 LGHDT, CDR2 YNNKEL (reference sequence). V lost 4 bases, J lost 6 bases, and 5 bases stayed unmatched. The CDR3 sequence: CASSRDYLQTQYF. The CDR3 DNA follows: TGTGCCAGCAGCCGGGACTACCTGCAGACCCAGTACTTC.

This clonotype was seen at least ten times. The genes are TRBV7-2 and TRBJ1-1, with TRBD1 as a possible D gene (5 bases). There are 15 residues in the CDR3. Trimming took off 1 base at V and 4 bases at J, with 13 bases between the two ends. CDR1 and CDR2 (germline): SGHTA, FQGNSA. CDR3 sequence: CASSLGAGYVTEAFF. CDR3 nucleotide sequence: TGTGCCAGCAGCTTAGGCGCAGGGTATGTCACTGAAGCTTTCTTT.

The rearrangement links TRBV19 to TRBJ1-1, with TRBD1 as a possible D gene (5 bases). The CDR3 contains 13 residues. Trimming stripped 6 bases from V and 5 bases from J, with 13 bases between. Germline V CDR1 and CDR2: LNHDA, SQIVND (reference sequence). The CDR3 DNA is TGTGCCAGTAGGGGGACCCCAAGGACTGAAGCTTTCTTT. Translating it yields CASRGTPRTEAFF.

A few counts support this clonotype. V usage is TRBV6-2 or TRBV6-3 and J usage is TRBJ2-7; D call uncertain. Germline V gives CDR1 MNHEY, CDR2 SVGEGT. This CDR3 has 13 residues. Trimming shortened V by 8 bases and J by 2 bases, and 13 bases separated the two germline ends. CDR3 sequence (DNA): TGTGCCAGCTCCCCCCGGATCACCTACGAGCAGTACGTC. Amino acids: CASSPRITYEQYV.

This rearrangement joins TRBV5-1 to TRBJ2-7; maybe TRBD1 (6 bases). CDR3 length equals 15 residues. The germline CDR1 and CDR2 sequences are SGHRS and YFSETQ. Trimming shortened V by 1 base and J by 0 bases, and 11 bases separated the two germline ends. CDR3 region: CASSLLQGHSYEQYF. CDR3 in DNA: TGCGCCAGCAGCTTGCTTCAGGGGCACTCCTACGAGCAGTACTTC.

This clonotype was detected many times. The chain has TRBV6-2 or TRBV6-3 and TRBJ2-3; D perhaps matches TRBD1 (6 bases). The V gene lost 5 bases and the J gene lost 8 bases, with 20 bases spanning the gap. CDR3 length: 15 residues. Germline CDR1 and CDR2: MNHEY and SVGEGT. The CDR3, as DNA: TGTGCCAGCAGTCGACTCCTGGGACCCAGGGGTACGCAGTATTTT. Protein product: CASSRLLGPRGTQYF.

This clonotype appeared many times. The V gene is TRBV12-3 or TRBV12-4, the J gene TRBJ2-7; unclear D gene. V was shortened by 3 bases and J by 6 bases, with 12 bases between the two germline ends. CDR3 length equals 13 residues. The CDR3 coding sequence is TGTGCCAGCAGTTTTAACCGGGTCGGCGAGCAGTACGTC. This gives the protein CASSFNRVGEQYV.

This clonotype was found many times. This chain joins TRBV5-1 and TRBJ2-1; 9 bases are a match to TRBD2. The germline V gene has CDR1 SGHRS and CDR2 YFSETQ. After removal of 4 bases from V and 8 bases from J, the junction contained 7 bases not matched to a gene. This CDR3 has 14 residues. This CDR3 reads CASSLAGRNDEQFF. CDR3 DNA: TGCGCCAGCAGCCTAGCGGGGAGGAATGATGAGCAGTTCTTC.

This clonotype was observed many times. The chain couples TRBV6-4 to TRBJ2-1; TRBD2 matches 8 bases. V lost 7 bases to trimming and J lost 2 bases; unmatched junction nucleotides: 7. In germline, CDR1 is MRHNA, CDR2 SNTAGT. This CDR3 contains 15 residues. The CDR3: CASKMSGGTYNEQFF. The CDR3 DNA is TGTGCCAGCAAAATGAGCGGGGGCACCTACAATGAGCAGTTCTTC.

The CDR3 loop is CASSPGALNTEAFF. As DNA, the CDR3 is TGTGCCAGCAGCCCAGGGGCCCTAAACACTGAAGCTTTCTTT. The rearrangement uses TRBV3-1 and TRBJ1-1, with D maybe TRBD1 (6 bases). From germline, CDR1 is LGHDT and CDR2 YNNKEL (reference sequence). V was trimmed by 4 bases and J by 2 bases, leaving 11 bases between them. The CDR3 length is 14 residues. Combining the CDR3 with reference TRBV3-1 and TRBJ1-1 gives the whole variable domain DTAVSQTPKYLVTQMGNDKSIKCEQNLGHDTMYWYKQDSKKFLKIMFSYNNKELIINETVPNRFSPKSPDKAHLNLHINSLELGDSAVYFCASSPGALNTEAFFGQGTRLTVV.